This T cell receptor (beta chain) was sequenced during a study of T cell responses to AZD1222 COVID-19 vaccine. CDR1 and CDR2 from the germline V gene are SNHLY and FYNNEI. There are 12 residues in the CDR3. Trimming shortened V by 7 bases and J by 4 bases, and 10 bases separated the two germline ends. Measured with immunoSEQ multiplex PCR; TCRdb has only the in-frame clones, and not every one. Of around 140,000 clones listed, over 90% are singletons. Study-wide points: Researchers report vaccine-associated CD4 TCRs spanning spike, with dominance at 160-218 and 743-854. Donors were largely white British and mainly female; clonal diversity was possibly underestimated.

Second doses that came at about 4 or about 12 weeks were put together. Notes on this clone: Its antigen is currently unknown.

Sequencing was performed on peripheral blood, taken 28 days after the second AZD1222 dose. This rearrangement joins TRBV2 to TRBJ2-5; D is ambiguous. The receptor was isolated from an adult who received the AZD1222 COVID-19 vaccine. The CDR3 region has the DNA TGTGCCAGCACCACCGGGCTAGAGACCCAGTACTTC. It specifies CASTTGLETQYF.